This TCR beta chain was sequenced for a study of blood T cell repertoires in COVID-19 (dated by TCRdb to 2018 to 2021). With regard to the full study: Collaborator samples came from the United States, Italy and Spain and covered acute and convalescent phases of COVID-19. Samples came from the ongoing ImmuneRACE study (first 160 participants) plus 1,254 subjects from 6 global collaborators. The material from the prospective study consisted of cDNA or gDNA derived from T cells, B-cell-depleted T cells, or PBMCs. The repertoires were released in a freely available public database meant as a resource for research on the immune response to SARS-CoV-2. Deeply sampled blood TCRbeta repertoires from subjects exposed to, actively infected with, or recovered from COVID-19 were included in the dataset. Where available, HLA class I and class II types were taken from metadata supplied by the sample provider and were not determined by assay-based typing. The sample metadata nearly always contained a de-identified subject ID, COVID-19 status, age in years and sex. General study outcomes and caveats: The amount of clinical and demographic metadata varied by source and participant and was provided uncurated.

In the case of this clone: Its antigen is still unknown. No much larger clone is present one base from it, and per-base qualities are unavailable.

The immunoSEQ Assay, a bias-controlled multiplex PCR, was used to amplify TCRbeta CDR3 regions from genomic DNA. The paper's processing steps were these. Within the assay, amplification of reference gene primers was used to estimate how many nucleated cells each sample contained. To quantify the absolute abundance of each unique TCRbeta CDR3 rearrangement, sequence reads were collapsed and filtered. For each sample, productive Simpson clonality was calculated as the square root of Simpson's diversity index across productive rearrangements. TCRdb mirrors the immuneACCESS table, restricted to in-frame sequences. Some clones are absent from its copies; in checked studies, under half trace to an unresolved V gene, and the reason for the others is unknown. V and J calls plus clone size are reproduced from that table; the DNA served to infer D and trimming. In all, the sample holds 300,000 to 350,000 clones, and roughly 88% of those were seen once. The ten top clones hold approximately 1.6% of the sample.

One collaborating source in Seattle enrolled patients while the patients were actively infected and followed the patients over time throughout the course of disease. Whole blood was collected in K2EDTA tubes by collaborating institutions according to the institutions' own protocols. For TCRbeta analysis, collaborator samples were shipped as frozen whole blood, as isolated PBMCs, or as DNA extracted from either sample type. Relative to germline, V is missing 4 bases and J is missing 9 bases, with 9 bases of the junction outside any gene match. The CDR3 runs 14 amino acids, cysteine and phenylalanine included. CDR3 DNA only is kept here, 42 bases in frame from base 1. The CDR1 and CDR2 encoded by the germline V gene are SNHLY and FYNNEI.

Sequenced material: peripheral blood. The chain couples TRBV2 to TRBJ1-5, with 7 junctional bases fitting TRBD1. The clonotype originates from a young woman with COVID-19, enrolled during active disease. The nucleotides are TGTGCCAGCAGTGTGGACAGGACCGGAGGGCCCCAGCATTTT. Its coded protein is CASSVDRTGGPQHF.